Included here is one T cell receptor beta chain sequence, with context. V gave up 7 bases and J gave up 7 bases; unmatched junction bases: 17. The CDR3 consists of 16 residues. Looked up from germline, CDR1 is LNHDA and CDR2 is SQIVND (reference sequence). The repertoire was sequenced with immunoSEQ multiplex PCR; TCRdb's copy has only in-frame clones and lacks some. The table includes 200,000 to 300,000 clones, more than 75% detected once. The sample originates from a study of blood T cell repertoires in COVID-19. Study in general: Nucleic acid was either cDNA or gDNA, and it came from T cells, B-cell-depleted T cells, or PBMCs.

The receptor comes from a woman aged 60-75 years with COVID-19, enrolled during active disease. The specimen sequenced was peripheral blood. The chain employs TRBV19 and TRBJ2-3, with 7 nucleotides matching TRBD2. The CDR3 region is CASTPNVISGAYTQYF. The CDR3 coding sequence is TGTGCCAGTACCCCGAACGTGATCAGCGGGGCGTATACGCAGTATTTT.